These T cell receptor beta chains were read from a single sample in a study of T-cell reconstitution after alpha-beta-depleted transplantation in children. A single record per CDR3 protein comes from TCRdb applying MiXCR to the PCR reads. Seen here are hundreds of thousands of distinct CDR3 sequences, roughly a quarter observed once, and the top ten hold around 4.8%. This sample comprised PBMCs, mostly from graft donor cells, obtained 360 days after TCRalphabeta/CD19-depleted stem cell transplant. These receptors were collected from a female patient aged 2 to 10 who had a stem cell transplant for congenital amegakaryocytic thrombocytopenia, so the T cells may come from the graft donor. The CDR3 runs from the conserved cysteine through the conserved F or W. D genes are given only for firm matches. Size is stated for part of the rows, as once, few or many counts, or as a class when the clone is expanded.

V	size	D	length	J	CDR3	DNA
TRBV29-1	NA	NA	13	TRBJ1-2	CSVEPSRGYGYTF	TGCAGCGTTGAACCCTCCCGGGGGTATGGCTACACCTTC
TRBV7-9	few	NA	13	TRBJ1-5	CASSLGLDQPQHF	TGTGCCAGCAGCTTAGGGTTGGATCAGCCCCAGCATTTT
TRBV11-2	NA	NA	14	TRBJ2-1	CASSRGQPSDEQFF	TGTGCCAGCAGCCGAGGACAGCCCTCGGATGAGCAGTTCTTC
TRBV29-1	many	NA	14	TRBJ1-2	CSVDRAGGAYGYTF	TGCAGCGTCGACCGGGCCGGGGGTGCCTATGGCTACACCTTC
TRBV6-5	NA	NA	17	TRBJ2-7	CASSRRGLFISHYEQYF	TGTGCCAGCAGCCGCCGGGGACTTTTCATCAGCCACTACGAGCAGTACTTC
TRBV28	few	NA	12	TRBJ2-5	CAVTGSQETQYF	TGTGCCGTCACGGGGTCTCAAGAGACCCAGTACTTC
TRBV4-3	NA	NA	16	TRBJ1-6	CASSKAMDSPNSPLHF	TGCGCCAGCAGCAAAGCAATGGACAGTCCTAATTCACCCCTCCACTTT
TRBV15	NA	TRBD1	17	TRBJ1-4	CATSRKLTGGLNEKLFF	TGTGCCACCAGCAGGAAGTTAACAGGGGGCTTAAATGAAAAACTGTTTTTT
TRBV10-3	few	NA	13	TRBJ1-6	CAISGTGPEPLHF	TGTGCCATCAGTGGAACCGGTCCCGAACCCCTCCACTTT
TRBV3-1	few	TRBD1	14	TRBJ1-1	CASSQVDRDSEAFF	TGTGCCAGCAGCCAAGTGGACCGGGACAGTGAAGCTTTCTTT
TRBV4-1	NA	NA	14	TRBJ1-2	CASSPTKVNYGYTF	TGCGCCAGCAGCCCGACTAAGGTGAACTATGGCTACACCTTC
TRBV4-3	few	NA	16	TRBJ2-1	CASSQDPGLSYNEQFF	TGCGCCAGCAGCCAAGATCCTGGACTATCCTACAATGAGCAGTTCTTC
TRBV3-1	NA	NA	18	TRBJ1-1	CASSHRVRVAAGGPEAFF	TGTGCCAGCAGCCATCGAGTGAGGGTGGCCGCGGGGGGCCCTGAAGCTTTCTTT
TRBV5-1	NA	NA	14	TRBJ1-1	CASRSTTGYTEAFF	TGCGCCAGCAGAAGTACAACAGGGTACACTGAAGCTTTCTTT
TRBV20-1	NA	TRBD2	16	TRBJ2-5	CSARAHTSGRRETQYF	TGCAGTGCTAGAGCCCACACTAGCGGGAGACGGGAGACCCAGTACTTC
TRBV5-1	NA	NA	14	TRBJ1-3	CASSLVDGGNTIYF	TGCGCCAGCAGCTTGGTGGACGGTGGAAACACCATATATTTT
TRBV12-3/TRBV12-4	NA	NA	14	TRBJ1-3	CAIRDTGSGNTIYF	TGTGCCATCCGGGACACAGGGTCTGGAAACACCATATATTTT
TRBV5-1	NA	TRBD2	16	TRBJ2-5	CASSLVASGSGETQYF	TGCGCCAGCAGCTTGGTAGCTAGCGGGAGCGGAGAGACCCAGTACTTC
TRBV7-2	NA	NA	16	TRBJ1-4	CASSLAAGGADEKLFF	TGTGCCAGCAGCTTAGCGGCGGGGGGGGCTGATGAAAAACTGTTTTTT
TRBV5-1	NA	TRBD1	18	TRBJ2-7	CASSLDDRGDLIPHEQYF	TGCGCCAGCAGCTTAGACGACAGGGGCGACCTCATTCCCCACGAGCAGTACTTC
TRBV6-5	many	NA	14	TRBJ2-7	CASSYGRGFDEQYF	TGTGCCAGCAGTTATGGGAGGGGGTTCGACGAGCAGTACTTC
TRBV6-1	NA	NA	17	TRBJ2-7	CASSKRGLGQSPYEQYF	TGTGCCAGCAGCAAAAGAGGGCTGGGACAATCTCCATACGAGCAGTACTTC
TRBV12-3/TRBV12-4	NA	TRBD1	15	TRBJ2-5	CASSTRDRGEETQYF	TGTGCCAGCAGTACCCGGGACAGGGGAGAAGAGACCCAGTACTTC
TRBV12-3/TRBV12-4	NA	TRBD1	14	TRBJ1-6	CASRDRGPYSPLHF	TGTGCCAGCAGAGACAGGGGTCCCTATTCACCCCTCCACTTT
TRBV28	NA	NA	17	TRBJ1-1	CASSLCWEGLTNTEAFF	TGTGCCAGCAGTTTATGTTGGGAGGGACTTACGAACACTGAAGCTTTCTTT
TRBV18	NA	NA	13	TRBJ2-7	CASSPAGYHEQYF	TGTGCCAGCTCACCAGCAGGGTACCACGAGCAGTACTTC
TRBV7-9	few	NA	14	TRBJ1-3	CASSLTAGSDTIYF	TGTGCCAGCAGCTTGACGGCTGGATCGGACACCATATATTTT
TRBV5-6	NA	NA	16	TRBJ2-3	CASSLYGGRVTDTQYF	TGTGCCAGCAGCTTGTATGGTGGCAGGGTCACAGATACGCAGTATTTT
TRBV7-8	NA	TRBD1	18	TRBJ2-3	CASSQLRTGVFATDTQYF	TGTGCCAGCAGCCAGCTAAGGACAGGGGTGTTTGCGACAGATACGCAGTATTTT
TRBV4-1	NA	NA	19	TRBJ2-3	CASSQVGAWGSPGTITQYF	TGCGCCAGCAGCCAAGTGGGGGCTTGGGGATCACCTGGGACCATTACGCAGTATTTT
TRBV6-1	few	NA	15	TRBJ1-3	CASSEQGSSGNTIYF	TGTGCCAGCAGCGAACAGGGCTCCTCTGGAAACACCATATATTTT
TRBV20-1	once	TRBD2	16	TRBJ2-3	CSARRVPGGKLDTQYF	TGCAGTGCTAGACGGGTACCGGGGGGGAAGTTAGATACGCAGTATTTT
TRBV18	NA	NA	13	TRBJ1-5	CASSPGLLRAQHF	TGTGCCAGCTCACCGGGCCTACTTAGGGCCCAGCATTTT
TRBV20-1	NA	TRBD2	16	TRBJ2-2	CSARDPSGVNTGELFF	TGCAGTGCTAGAGATCCAAGCGGGGTAAACACCGGGGAGCTGTTTTTT
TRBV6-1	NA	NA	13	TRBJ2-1	CASSGVEGNEQFF	TGTGCCAGCAGTGGAGTTGAGGGCAATGAGCAGTTCTTC
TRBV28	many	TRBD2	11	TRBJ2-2	CASGGTGELFF	TGTGCAAGCGGGGGCACCGGGGAGCTGTTTTTT
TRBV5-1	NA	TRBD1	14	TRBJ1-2	CASSLLTGFDGYTF	TGCGCCAGCAGCCTCCTGACAGGGTTTGATGGCTACACCTTC
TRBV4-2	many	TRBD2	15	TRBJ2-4	CASSQDWRGDNIQYF	TGTGCCAGCAGCCAAGATTGGCGGGGGGATAACATTCAGTACTTC
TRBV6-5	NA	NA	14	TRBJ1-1	CASRYRAGGTEAFF	TGTGCCAGCAGGTACAGGGCCGGGGGGACTGAAGCTTTCTTT
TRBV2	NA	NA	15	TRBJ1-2	CASGGRDTRGYGYTF	TGTGCCAGCGGGGGCCGGGACACCCGTGGGTATGGCTACACCTTC
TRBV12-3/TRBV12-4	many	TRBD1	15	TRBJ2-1	CASSPYPGGGNEQFF	TGTGCCAGCAGTCCCTATCCAGGGGGCGGGAATGAGCAGTTCTTC